The rows below give T cell receptor beta chains drawn from one sample of a study of early T cells in non-severe SARS-CoV-2 infection. TCRdb independently ran MiXCR on the 5' RACE reads; one entry per CDR3 protein. The profile shows roughly 51,000 distinct CDR3 sequences, 6.2% of them singletons. The sample consisted of whole blood. These receptors originate from an adult who was a healthcare worker with PCR-confirmed SARS-CoV-2 infection or an uninfected control (not recorded which). CDR3s leave out the opening cysteine and the closing phenylalanine or tryptophan.

CDR3aa	v_gene	j_gene
ASRQIGGHNEQF	TRBV5-4	TRBJ2-1
ASSSTGTGNEQY	TRBV6-2/TRBV6-3	TRBJ2-7
ASSTDRGLDTQY	TRBV6-5	TRBJ2-3
ASSFGAAGNTIY	TRBV12-3/TRBV12-4	TRBJ1-3
ASRYGPQPQH	TRBV28	TRBJ1-5
ASSLRNWNTEAF	TRBV12-3/TRBV12-4	TRBJ1-1
SARRGGDSEAF	TRBV20-1	TRBJ1-1
ASSLRVQETQY	TRBV7-2	TRBJ2-5
ASSPGQGLGGYT	TRBV18	TRBJ1-2
ASSPSGGNYEQY	TRBV19	TRBJ2-7
ASSFRTGWSTEAF	TRBV4-3	TRBJ1-1
SAGRGEEMGTEAF	TRBV20-1	TRBJ1-1
SVVRGPTEAF	TRBV29-1	TRBJ1-1
ASSYSSLAAYNEQF	TRBV6-2/TRBV6-3	TRBJ2-1
ASSEPTGARDTQY	TRBV25-1	TRBJ2-3
ASQGGNQPQH	TRBV6-6	TRBJ1-5
ATSRDLTSSLH	TRBV15	TRBJ1-6
ASSSGTGGTDSNQPQH	TRBV12-3/TRBV12-4	TRBJ1-5
ASTPTRSDSPLH	TRBV7-2	TRBJ1-6
ASGLVPPETQY	TRBV12-5	TRBJ2-5
ASSPSRSSGNTIY	TRBV18	TRBJ1-3
SARETLRLAKNIQY	TRBV20-1	TRBJ2-4
ASSPRSQGDLKAF	TRBV18	TRBJ1-1
ASSTTLADLTYEQY	TRBV18	TRBJ2-7
ASGSGTGGVTEAF	TRBV12-5	TRBJ1-1
SAHSGGFSYEQY	TRBV20-1	TRBJ2-7
ASSLLWGSQPQH	TRBV5-6	TRBJ1-5
ASSLQGGNTDTQY	TRBV2	TRBJ2-3
ASSSKPGTGINTEAF	TRBV9	TRBJ1-1
ASSYGLAGARSTDTQY	TRBV6-2/TRBV6-3	TRBJ2-3
ASSYKGSPLH	TRBV6-5	TRBJ1-6
ASSPRQGPSYEQY	TRBV7-8	TRBJ2-7
ASSPVGAGADYGYT	TRBV18	TRBJ1-2
SVEGAGTYEQY	TRBV29-1	TRBJ2-7
ASSYSPNGDSFNSPLH	TRBV6-5	TRBJ1-6
AISQGLDSPTD	TRBV14	TRBJ2-7
SASSRALDRLNEQF	TRBV20-1	TRBJ2-1
ASSRQGAGRSYEQY	TRBV11-2	TRBJ2-7
AISDLNRGEGEKLF	TRBV10-3	TRBJ1-4
ASSYGMTMNEKLF	TRBV9	TRBJ1-4
ASSQDLASGGKPPIQETQY	TRBV4-3	TRBJ2-5
ASSQEGVGSSGNNQPQH	TRBV4-1	TRBJ1-5
ASSFGTSGGYGEQF	TRBV11-2	TRBJ2-1
ASRGQRRDTQY	TRBV6-2/TRBV6-3	TRBJ2-3
ASSSRDRGRYNEQF	TRBV6-2/TRBV6-3	TRBJ2-1
SARTGLLAYEQY	TRBV20-1	TRBJ2-7
ASSPSALRDRGYSPLH	TRBV18	TRBJ1-6
SVDGGDEQY	TRBV29-1	TRBJ2-7
ASSVGQKNTEAF	TRBV9	TRBJ1-1
ATSRGGGQGTDTQY	TRBV15	TRBJ2-3
ASSLGQGAGYGYT	TRBV5-1	TRBJ1-2
ASSSPTTGYGYT	TRBV7-8	TRBJ1-2
ASSLRIGEQY	TRBV28	TRBJ2-7
ASRLGSGGPLNEQY	TRBV6-6	TRBJ2-7
ASRLTHRGLYSNQPQH	TRBV28	TRBJ1-5